The TCR beta chain under discussion was sequenced for a study of a mutant IDH1 vaccine in newly diagnosed glioma. Points on this clone: Its target is unknown.

Documented time point: week 35, safety follow-up. All doses held 300 ug of mutant IDH1 20-mer peptide, with topical imiquimod. Generated by immunoSEQ multiplex PCR, the TCRdb table keeps only in-frame clones and is missing some. The sample records around 40,000 clones, roughly nine tenths being singletons. Germline assignment: CDR1 MNHNS and CDR2 SASEGT. This CDR3 contains 14 residues. Between the trimmed V and J ends, which lost 2 bases and 5 bases, there was a span of 12 bases. This chain connects TRBV6-1 to TRBJ2-5, with D perhaps TRBD1 (5 bases). This clonotype originated in a man in his forties or fifties with glioma. The sample in question was PBMCs, obtained from a glioma patient whose treatment included an IDH1 peptide vaccine. The chain's CDR3 is CASSESGIGETQYF. CDR3 coding DNA: TGTGCCAGCAGTGAATCAGGGATCGGGGAGACCCAGTACTTC.